The 31 T cell receptor beta chains presented below share a single source sample, sequenced in a study of vaccination and CD4 T cells after COVID-19. Treatment given: roughly ten-day PBMC culture with coronavirus spike peptide pools or control peptides (ViraFEST assay). These receptors are not linked to any known antigen. The Oncomine TCR Beta short-read assay was applied to DNA of cultured CD4+ T cells. TCRdb independently ran MiXCR on the PCR reads; one entry per CDR3 protein. The table includes around 15,000 distinct CDR3 sequences, around 66% detected once. The sequenced material came from CD4+ T cells from blood, cultured in vitro. Every receptor here comes from a human donor who had recovered from COVID-19.

The J gene is TRBJ2-3, the V gene TRBV6-4, with D perhaps TRBD1 or TRBD2 (6 bases each). The ends were cut back, 0 bases at V and 1 base at J, with 11 bases in the middle. This CDR3 region has 16 residues. Germline V gene sequence: CDR1 MRHNA, CDR2 SNTAGT. The CDR3 sequence: CASSDSRGAGTDTQYF. For the CDR3, the DNA is TGTGCCAGCAGTGACTCGAGGGGGGCCGGCACAGATACGCAGTATTTT.

The chain recombines TRBV24-1 with TRBJ1-5, with 7 bases matching TRBD1. This CDR3 comprises 18 residues. Unmatched junction bases numbered 17, after V lost 3 bases and J lost 7 bases. Germline V lookup: CDR1 KGHDR, CDR2 SFDVKD. CDR3 residues: CATSDPTAAGGPSQPQHF. The CDR3 DNA sequence: TGTGCCACCAGTGATCCAACGGCAGCAGGGGGACCAAGCCAGCCCCAGCATTTT.

J is TRBJ2-7 and V is TRBV30, with 11 bases matching TRBD1. V dropped 7 bases and J dropped 7; count of bases not matched to a gene: 15. CDR3 length: 15 residues. Looked up from germline, CDR1 is GTSNPN and CDR2 is SVGIG (reference sequence). CDR3 residues: CASRASGQGAGEQYF. DNA of the CDR3: TGTGCCTCTCGGGCCTCCGGACAGGGGGCAGGTGAGCAGTACTTC.

Of note for this clonotype: The junction differs from germline at one of its ends, possibly a read error. CDR3 sequence (DNA): TGTGCCAGCAGCTTGTATACGGGGACAGCAAAAACGGGGGACTTC. Protein sequence: CASSLYTGTAKTGDF. The V gene is TRBV7-8, the J gene TRBJ2-4; TRBD1 is a possible D gene (7 bases). Germline loops: CDR1 SGHVS, CDR2 FQNEAQ. The length of the CDR3 is 15 residues. The whole variable domain, filled in from reference TRBV7-8 and TRBJ2-4, reads GAGVSQSPRYKVAKRGQDVALRCDPISGHVSLFWYQQALGQGPEFLTYFQNEAQLDKSGLPSDRFFAERPEGSVSTLKIQRTQQEDSAVYLCASSLYTGTAKTGDFGAGTRLSVL.

The chain couples TRBV10-3 to TRBJ2-5; 11 nucleotides agree with TRBD1. CDR3 size: 16 residues. Looked up from germline, CDR1 is ENHRY and CDR2 is SYGVKD. J lost 5 bases, V lost 4 bases, and 9 bases had no gene match. This CDR3 is CAISGPRTGGAETQYF. The CDR3 coding sequence is TGTGCCATCAGTGGCCCGAGGACAGGGGGCGCGGAGACCCAGTACTTC.

In this sample, this clonotype turned up a few times. The chain recombines TRBV20-1 with TRBJ1-5; D is unresolved. Germline V CDR1 and CDR2: DFQATT, SNEGSKA (reference sequence). V was cut by 5 bases and J by 1 base, with 24 bases left in between. This CDR3 region has 18 residues. The chain's CDR3 is CSAARRRDRVSSNQPQHF. The CDR3 nucleotides are TGCAGTGCTGCTAGACGGCGGGATCGGGTTTCGAGCAATCAGCCCCAGCATTTT.

The rearrangement uses TRBV6-1 and TRBJ2-5; TRBD1 aligns across 7 bases. Germline V gives CDR1 MNHNS, CDR2 SASEGT. This CDR3 contains 14 residues. The V gene end was trimmed by 6 bases and the J gene end by 4 bases; junction bases not matched to a gene: 8. The CDR3 here is CASSPRQGPETQYF. In DNA, the CDR3 is TGTGCCAGCAGCCCACGACAGGGACCAGAGACCCAGTACTTC.

This clonotype turned up a few times. The rearrangement uses TRBV20-1 and TRBJ1-3, with D possibly matching TRBD1 (5 bases). The CDR3 totals 14 residues. Trimming shortened V by 2 bases and J by 7 bases, and 15 bases separated the two germline ends. Germline loops: CDR1 DFQATT, CDR2 SNEGSKA (reference sequence). CDR3 loop: CSARMGGWRNTIYF. CDR3 nucleotide sequence: TGCAGTGCTAGAATGGGGGGGTGGAGGAACACCATATATTTT.

The rearrangement joins TRBV6-1 to TRBJ2-3; 11 bases match TRBD2. Germline trimming cut 2 bases from V and 2 bases from J; bases unmatched to any gene: 9. From germline, CDR1 is MNHNS and CDR2 SASEGT. The CDR3 extends over 18 amino acids. CDR3 in amino acids: CASSEQAALAGVTDTQYF. The DNA of the CDR3 is TGTGCCAGCAGTGAACAAGCGGCACTAGCGGGGGTCACAGATACGCAGTATTTT.

J is TRBJ1-5 and V is TRBV7-6, with 7 positions matching TRBD1. V was pared by 1 base and J by 10 bases, with 1 base of the junction left unmatched. Germline CDR1 and CDR2: SGHVS and FNYEAQ. The CDR3 extends over 12 amino acids. CDR3 DNA: TGTGCCAGCAGCTTAGGACAGGGCCCCCAGCATTTT. This sequence encodes CASSLGQGPQHF. Filled out from reference TRBV7-6 and TRBJ1-5, the complete variable domain reads GAGVSQSPRYKVTKRGQDVALRCDPISGHVSLYWYRQALGQGPEFLTYFNYEAQQDKSGLPNDRFSAERPEGSISTLTIQRTEQRDSAMYRCASSLGQGPQHFGDGTRLSIL.

This clonotype turned up a few times. The chain links TRBV6-1 to TRBJ2-3; TRBD2 is a possible D gene (5 bases). The germline V gene has CDR1 MNHNS and CDR2 SASEGT. The CDR3 spans 15 residues. V was pared by 6 bases and J by 8 bases, with 21 bases between. In DNA form, the CDR3 reads TGTGCCAGCAGCCCACTAGACCGCGCGGAAACTACGCAGTATTTT. It is translated as CASSPLDRAETTQYF.

This clonotype was recorded once. The V and J genes are TRBV6-2 or TRBV6-3 and TRBJ2-5, with TRBD1 as a possible D gene (6 bases). Germline V gene lookup returns CDR1 MNHEY and CDR2 SVGEGT. V dropped 6 bases and J dropped 5 bases, with 19 bases sitting between them. CDR3 length: 15 residues. The CDR3: CASSSIKGDGETQYF. For the CDR3, the DNA is TGTGCCAGCAGCTCTATAAAGGGGGATGGGGAGACCCAGTACTTC.

The chain employs TRBV28 and TRBJ2-3; TRBD2 agrees at 13 bases. This CDR3 is built from 15 residues. Germline V gene sequence: CDR1 MDHEN, CDR2 SYDVKM. Losses at the gene ends were 8 bases for V and 3 bases for J; bases not matched to a gene: 5. The CDR3 DNA reads as TGTGCCAGCCTTAGACTAGCGGGAGGTACAGATACGCAGTATTTT. Protein: CASLRLAGGTDTQYF.

J is TRBJ1-6 and V is TRBV7-2; a possible D gene is TRBD1 (6 bases). Trimming left V 0 bases short and J 5 bases short, with 20 bases between. Germline CDR1 is SGHTA and CDR2 is FQGNSA. This CDR3 comprises 19 residues. The CDR3: CASSLARGSLILNNSPLHF. The DNA for the CDR3 is TGTGCCAGCAGCTTAGCGAGGGGGTCCCTCATCTTAAATAATTCACCCCTCCACTTT.

This clonotype was counted a few times. The chain carries TRBV6-1 and TRBJ1-1; D remains unclear. V shed 7 bases and J shed 1 base, with 10 bases lying between them. The germline CDR1 and CDR2 sequences are MNHNS and SASEGT. The CDR3 has 13 residues. The CDR3 nucleotides are TGTGCCAGCACTCGGACGGCGAACACTGAAGCTTTCTTT. Translating it yields CASTRTANTEAFF.

This rearrangement joins TRBV6-1 to TRBJ2-4, with a tentative D call TRBD1 (6 bases). This CDR3 comprises 13 residues. Trimming removed 3 bases from V and 11 bases from J, with 14 bases in between. CDR1 is MNHNS and CDR2 is SASEGT in the germline V gene. The CDR3 here is CASSEDTGTLQYF. In DNA, the CDR3 is TGTGCCAGCAGTGAGGATACCGGGACACTTCAGTACTTC.

The chain recombines TRBV20-1 with TRBJ2-7; 7 bases are shared with TRBD2. Trimming at V came to 6 bases and at J to 6 bases, leaving 8 bases not matched to a gene. CDR1 DFQATT and CDR2 SNEGSKA come from the germline V gene (reference sequence). This CDR3 has 12 residues. The CDR3 protein is CSAPRLAAEQYF. Here the CDR3 DNA reads TGCAGTGCCCCGCGGCTAGCGGCCGAGCAGTACTTC.

The V and J genes are TRBV7-3 and TRBJ2-5; 7 bases are shared with TRBD1. The V and J ends lost 5 bases and 5 bases, in that order; junction bases with no gene match: 5. CDR3 size: 13 residues. Germline V lookup: CDR1 SGHTA, CDR2 FQGTGA. CDR3 sequence reads: CASSPGQRETQYF. CDR3 sequence (DNA): TGTGCCAGCAGCCCGGGACAGAGGGAGACCCAGTACTTC.

The chain uses TRBV6-1 and TRBJ1-2; D is undetermined. Trimming cost V 6 bases and J 2 bases, with 10 bases left between them. CDR1 is MNHNS and CDR2 is SASEGT in the germline V gene. This CDR3 is built from 13 residues. The CDR3 DNA follows: TGTGCCAGCAGCATTCCGGCAAACTATGGCTACACCTTC. Residues: CASSIPANYGYTF.

CDR3 residues: CSARGQPHQPQHF. The CDR3, as DNA: TGCAGTGCTAGGGGACAGCCGCATCAGCCCCAGCATTTT. The chain is built from TRBV20-1 and TRBJ1-5; 7 nucleotides align to TRBD1. V was pared by 3 bases and J by 5 bases, with 4 bases of the junction left unmatched. Germline V gene data show CDR1 as DFQATT and CDR2 as SNEGSKA (reference sequence). CDR3 size: 13 residues.

The CDR3 reads CAWSWGIVRQYF. The CDR3 DNA sequence: TGTGCCTGGAGTTGGGGTATAGTGCGGCAGTACTTC. J is TRBJ2-7 and V is TRBV30; no clear D. Germline CDR1 GTSNPN, CDR2 SVGIG (reference sequence). The CDR3 extends over 12 amino acids. V was cut by 2 bases and J by 9 bases, with 14 bases left in between.

The rearrangement links TRBV20-1 to TRBJ1-6; D is undetermined. The CDR3 runs 15 residues. Germline V CDR1 and CDR2: DFQATT, SNEGSKA (reference sequence). V gave up 6 bases and J gave up 7 bases, with 19 bases separating them. As DNA, the CDR3 is TGCAGTGCGCCTACCGGGCTTGGGTGGAATTCACCCCTCCACTTT. It encodes CSAPTGLGWNSPLHF.

This clonotype was picked up one time. The chain carries TRBV27 and TRBJ2-1, with D unclear. The germline V and J ends were trimmed by 2 bases and 6 bases, with 14 bases remaining between them. This CDR3 is 15 amino acids long. The germline V gene encodes CDR1 MNHEY and CDR2 SMNVEV (reference sequence). The CDR3 nucleotides read TGTGCCAGCAGTTTAATCGGTCAGGCCCTCAATGAGCAGTTCTTC. Residues: CASSLIGQALNEQFF.

V and J are TRBV11-2 and TRBJ2-1; 8 nucleotides match TRBD2. The CDR3 runs 15 residues. Trimming took 5 bases from V and 2 from J; bases not matched to a gene: 5. Germline CDR1 is SGHAT and CDR2 is FQNNGV. CDR3 in amino acids: CASSRPGGAYNEQFF. The CDR3 DNA reads TGTGCCAGCAGCCGACCCGGGGGGGCCTACAATGAGCAGTTCTTC.

The chain is built from TRBV29-1 and TRBJ1-2; no clear D gene. V was clipped by 4 bases and J by 5 bases, with 11 bases between them. Germline values: CDR1 SQVTM, CDR2 ANQGSEA. The CDR3 runs to 12 residues. This CDR3 reads CSVGTELYGYTF. CDR3 in DNA: TGCAGCGTTGGGACGGAGCTTTATGGCTACACCTTC.

The J gene is TRBJ1-1, the V gene TRBV10-3; a weak D match, TRBD1 (5 bases). V lost 3 bases and J 2 bases, leaving 10 bases between the germline ends. This CDR3 contains 14 residues. Germline-derived CDR1 and CDR2 are ENHRY and SYGVKD. The CDR3 protein is CAISDRVVNTEAFF. DNA of the CDR3: TGTGCCATCAGTGACAGGGTAGTTAACACTGAAGCTTTCTTT.

The chain carries TRBV6-2 or TRBV6-3 and TRBJ1-5, with TRBD1 matching 10 bases. V dropped 5 bases and J dropped 3; count of bases not matched to a gene: 7. The germline CDR1 and CDR2 sequences are MNHEY and SVGEGT. This CDR3 spans 16 amino acids. The CDR3 nucleotides read TGTGCCAGCAGTACGCAGACAGGGGGCGTCAATCAGCCCCAGCATTTT. Protein sequence: CASSTQTGGVNQPQHF.

The chain has TRBV6-1 and TRBJ1-5, with TRBD1 as a possible D gene (5 bases). The germline V gene has CDR1 MNHNS and CDR2 SASEGT. The CDR3 has 15 residues. V was clipped by 6 bases and J by 0 bases, with 12 bases between them. CDR3 protein: CASRTSGYSNQPQHF. As DNA, the CDR3 is TGTGCCAGCAGGACGTCAGGGTATAGCAATCAGCCCCAGCATTTT.

CDR3 in amino acids: CASSPLSGDQPQHF. In DNA form, the CDR3 reads TGTGCCAGCTCACCACTTTCAGGTGACCAGCCCCAGCATTTT. The chain uses TRBV18 and TRBJ1-5; D ambiguous. Germline V gene lookup returns CDR1 KGHSH and CDR2 LQKENI. V was cut by 1 base and J by 7 bases, with 11 bases left in between. The CDR3 loop spans 14 amino acids.

The CDR3 region has the DNA TGTGCCAGCACCCCACCAGAGGGGAACTATGGCTACACCTTC. Its translation is CASTPPEGNYGYTF. The J gene is TRBJ1-2, the V gene TRBV28; TRBD1 might be the D (5 bases). Germline CDR1 is MDHEN and CDR2 is SYDVKM. This CDR3 has 14 residues. The ends were cut back, 7 bases at V and 2 bases at J, with 14 bases in the middle.

J is TRBJ1-1 and V is TRBV5-1; D not certain. Trimming removed 1 base at V and 1 base at J, with 8 bases between. The germline CDR1 and CDR2 sequences are SGHRS and YFSETQ. The CDR3 is 14 amino acids. The CDR3 DNA sequence: TGCGCCAGCAGCTTGACCGATAAGAACACTGAAGCTTTCTTT. It translates to CASSLTDKNTEAFF.